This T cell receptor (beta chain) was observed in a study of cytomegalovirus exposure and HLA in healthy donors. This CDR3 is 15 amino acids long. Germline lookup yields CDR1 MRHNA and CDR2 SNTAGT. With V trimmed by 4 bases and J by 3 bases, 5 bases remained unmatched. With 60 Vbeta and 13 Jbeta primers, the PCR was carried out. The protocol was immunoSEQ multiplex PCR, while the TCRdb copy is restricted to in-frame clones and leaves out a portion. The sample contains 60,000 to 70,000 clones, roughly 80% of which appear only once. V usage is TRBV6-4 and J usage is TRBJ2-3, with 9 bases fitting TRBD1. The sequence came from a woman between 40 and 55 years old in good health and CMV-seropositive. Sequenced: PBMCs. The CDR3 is CASSASTGGTDTQYF. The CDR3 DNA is TGTGCCAGCAGTGCGTCGACAGGGGGAACAGATACGCAGTATTTT.